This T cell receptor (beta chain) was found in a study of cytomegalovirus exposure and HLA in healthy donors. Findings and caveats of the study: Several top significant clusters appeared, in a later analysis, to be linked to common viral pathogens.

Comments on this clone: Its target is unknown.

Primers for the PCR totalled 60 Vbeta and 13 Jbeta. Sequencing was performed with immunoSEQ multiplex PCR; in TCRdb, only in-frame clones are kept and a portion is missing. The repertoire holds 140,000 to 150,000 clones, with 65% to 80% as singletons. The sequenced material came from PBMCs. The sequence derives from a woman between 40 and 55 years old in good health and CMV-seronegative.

Written as DNA, the CDR3 is TGTGCCAGCAGCTCCTTCTCAGGGGAGTGGAATGAGCAGTTCTTC. Translated: CASSSFSGEWNEQFF. This sequence joins TRBV11-2 and TRBJ2-1; D possibly corresponds to TRBD1 (6 bases). Deletions cut 4 bases from V and 7 bases from J, with 17 bases between. The CDR3 length is 15 residues. Germline V CDR1 and CDR2: SGHAT, FQNNGV. The variable domain in full, with the rest retrieved from reference TRBV11-2 and TRBJ2-1, is EAGVAQSPRYKIIEKRQSVAFWCNPISGHATLYWYQQILGQGPKLLIQFQNNGVVDDSQLPKDRFSAERLKGVDSTLKIQPAKLEDSAVYLCASSSFSGEWNEQFFGPGTRLTVL.